The 24 T cell receptor beta chains reported below all come from one sample, sequenced in a study of CD8 T cells in ankylosing spondylitis (dated by TCRdb to the late 2010s). For these TCRs, the target antigens are not known. Findings and caveats that apply to the study as a whole: Blood from ankylosing spondylitis patients appeared to be characterized by a TCR beta motif made up of eight highly homologous amino acid variants.

Libraries came from 5' RACE. Sequencing relied on an Illumina HiSeq 2500. The public sequencing data were trimmed at Q25 with fastp and processed into clonotypes with MiXCR by TCRdb, which kept only in-frame beta chains. Rows are combined by CDR3 protein, so each entry shows the most common genes and DNA. The sample profile shows about 220,000 distinct CDR3 sequences; approximately 20% of them were found once. The ten largest clones add up to roughly 43% of the sample. The sample consisted of blood, either unsorted or a sorted T cell fraction (not recorded which). The receptors were gathered from a male donor with ankylosing spondylitis.

The rearrangement uses TRBV27 and TRBJ2-1; 8 bases are a match to TRBD2. The CDR3 is 15 residues long. The V and J ends lost 4 bases and 5 bases, in that order; junction bases with no gene match: 7. CDR1 MNHEY and CDR2 SMNVEV come from the germline V gene (reference sequence). CDR3 region: CASSWGSGGHNEQFF. CDR3 nucleotides: TGTGCCAGCAGTTGGGGGAGCGGGGGACACAATGAGCAGTTCTTC.

This clonotype was observed a few times. In DNA, the CDR3 is TGTGCCAGCAGCACCCGGACTAGCGGGATTTATAATGAGCAGTTCTTC. Translating it yields CASSTRTSGIYNEQFF. The chain is built from TRBV7-8 and TRBJ2-1; TRBD2 matches 12 bases. The trim removed 5 bases at V and 7 bases at J, leaving 9 bases unmatched. Germline V gene data show CDR1 as SGHVS and CDR2 as FQNEAQ. CDR3 length: 16 residues.

This clonotype turned up a few times. V gene TRBV6-2 or TRBV6-3 combines with J gene TRBJ1-1; D is perhaps TRBD1 (6 bases). CDR3 length: 16 amino acids. Germline V lookup: CDR1 MNHEY, CDR2 SVGEGT. Trimming removed 6 bases at V and 4 bases at J, with 21 bases between. CDR3 nucleotide sequence: TGTGCCAGCAGCTACGCGCCCGGCAGGGGAGTCACTGAAGCTTTCTTT. Amino acids: CASSYAPGRGVTEAFF.

This chain uses TRBV7-2 with TRBJ1-5; D call uncertain. Germline loops: CDR1 SGHTA, CDR2 FQGNSA. Trimming removed 1 base at V and 0 bases at J, with 7 bases between. The CDR3 totals 15 residues. CDR3 protein: CASSLGGYSNQPQHF. The CDR3 coding sequence is TGTGCCAGCAGCTTAGGAGGGTATAGCAATCAGCCCCAGCATTTT.

The J gene is TRBJ1-4, the V gene TRBV27; D remains unclear. CDR1 is MNHEY and CDR2 is SMNVEV in the germline V gene (reference sequence). The CDR3 loop spans 16 amino acids. The ends were cut back, 5 bases at V and 5 bases at J, with 18 bases in the middle. CDR3 residues: CASSRVTFGPNEKLFF. DNA for the CDR3: TGTGCCAGCAGTCGGGTAACTTTTGGGCCGAATGAAAAACTGTTTTTT.

The V gene is TRBV12-3 or TRBV12-4, the J gene TRBJ1-2; maybe TRBD1 (5 bases). Trimming stripped 8 bases from V and 4 bases from J, with 11 bases between. The CDR3 loop spans 12 amino acids. The DNA for the CDR3 is TGTGCCAGCGTGGGGGGTGGCTATGGCTACACCTTC. Translating gives CASVGGGYGYTF.

This rearrangement joins TRBV3-1 to TRBJ2-5; 7 nucleotides agree with TRBD2. The CDR3 spans 17 residues. Germline CDR1 reads LGHDT; CDR2 reads YNNKEL (reference sequence). The trim removed 4 bases at V and 0 bases at J, leaving 11 bases unmatched. The CDR3: CASSPSPGTKYQETQYF. The CDR3, as DNA: TGTGCCAGCAGCCCCTCCCCCGGGACTAAGTACCAAGAGACCCAGTACTTC.

This clonotype was detected many times. This chain links TRBV29-1 with TRBJ2-1, with a weak D call TRBD1 (6 bases). Trimming removed 2 bases from V and 7 bases from J, with 12 bases in between. The CDR3 loop spans 13 amino acids. CDR1 is SQVTM, CDR2 ANQGSEA, per germline. DNA of the CDR3: TGCAGCGTTGAAACAGGGTCTGTTAATGAGCAGTTCTTC. It specifies CSVETGSVNEQFF.

DNA of the CDR3: TGTGCCAGCAGCCCCGGTACTAACGAGGAGACCCAGTACTTC. Amino acid sequence: CASSPGTNEETQYF. The V call is TRBV11-1, the J call TRBJ2-5, with unresolved D. This CDR3 is built from 14 residues. The V end was cut by 5 bases, the J end by 5 bases, with 15 bases between. Germline-derived CDR1 and CDR2 are SGHAT and FQDESV (reference sequence).

This clonotype was found a few times. CDR3 in amino acids: CSARELKGGTEAFF. CDR3 sequence (DNA): TGCAGTGCTAGAGAGTTAAAGGGGGGGACTGAAGCTTTCTTT. The chain employs TRBV20-1 and TRBJ1-1; D may be TRBD1 (6 bases). Per the germline V gene, CDR1 is DFQATT and CDR2 is SNEGSKA (reference sequence). The CDR3 length is 14 residues. V lost 0 bases to trimming and J lost 5 bases, with 13 bases between them.

The V and J genes are TRBV6-5 and TRBJ2-7; tentatively, D is TRBD1 or TRBD2 (5 bases each). The CDR3 covers 12 residues. Trimming took 0 bases from V and 6 from J, leaving 6 bases between them. Germline CDR1 reads MNHEY; CDR2 reads SVGAGI. CDR3 in amino acids: CASSYSGVEQYF. As DNA, the CDR3 is TGTGCCAGCAGTTACTCGGGGGTCGAGCAGTACTTC.

This clonotype was detected ten times or more. This chain connects TRBV5-1 to TRBJ2-1; 7 nucleotides align to TRBD2. Germline assignment: CDR1 SGHRS and CDR2 YFSETQ. The V segment lost 3 bases and the J segment 4 bases; nucleotides outside the gene matches: 10. This CDR3 is built from 16 residues. The CDR3 region has the DNA TGCGCCAGCAGCTCCCTCCCTAGCGGAGATTACAATGAGCAGTTCTTC. Encoded protein: CASSSLPSGDYNEQFF.

In this sample, this clonotype turned up a few times. The J gene is TRBJ1-5, the V gene TRBV13; TRBD1 matches at 7 bases. The CDR3 covers 15 residues. V gave up 2 bases and J gave up 5 bases; unmatched junction bases: 6. Looked up from germline, CDR1 is PRHDT and CDR2 is FYEKMQ (reference sequence). The CDR3 loop reads CASSLRSGGDQPQHF. The CDR3 DNA sequence: TGTGCCAGCAGCTTACGGTCAGGGGGTGATCAGCCCCAGCATTTT. The full variable domain, rest sourced from reference TRBV13 and TRBJ1-5, is AAGVIQSPRHLIKEKRETATLKCYPIPRHDTVYWYQQGPGQDPQFLISFYEKMQSDKGSIPDRFSAQQFSDYHSELNMSSLELGDSALYFCASSLRSGGDQPQHFGDGTRLSIL.

The chain combines TRBV7-2 with TRBJ1-4, with D possibly being TRBD1 (6 bases). V lost 4 bases, J lost 0 bases, and 12 bases lay in between. Germline assignment: CDR1 SGHTA and CDR2 FQGNSA. The CDR3 has 16 residues. This chain's CDR3 is CASSWDTLATNEKLFF. CDR3 coding DNA: TGTGCCAGCAGCTGGGACACTTTAGCAACTAATGAAAAACTGTTTTTT.

Only a few counts were recorded for this clonotype. V gene TRBV28 combines with J gene TRBJ1-2; D perhaps matches TRBD1 (6 bases). This CDR3 spans 12 amino acids. CDR1 and CDR2 (germline): MDHEN, SYDVKM. Deletions cut 3 bases from V and 13 bases from J, with 15 bases between. The CDR3 sequence: CASSLEAGAGTF. CDR3 DNA: TGTGCCAGCAGTTTGGAAGCAGGGGCTGGCACCTTC.

CDR3 sequence: CASSSPLPGQGLGNIQYF. CDR3 sequence (DNA): TGTGCCAGCAGTTCTCCCCTACCGGGACAGGGATTAGGAAACATTCAGTACTTC. The rearrangement uses TRBV12-3 or TRBV12-4 and TRBJ2-4, with 9 bases matching TRBD1. The CDR3 sequence is 18 residues long. The trim removed 4 bases at V and 6 bases at J, leaving 16 bases unmatched.

The V and J genes are TRBV29-1 and TRBJ2-2; 10 positions agree with TRBD2. This CDR3 has 16 residues. J lost 0 bases, V lost 6 bases, and 7 bases had no gene match. In germline, CDR1 is SQVTM, CDR2 ANQGSEA. The CDR3: CSVGTSEFANTGELFF. Here the CDR3 DNA reads TGCAGCGTCGGGACTAGCGAGTTCGCGAACACCGGGGAGCTGTTTTTT.

V gene TRBV7-9 combines with J gene TRBJ2-1, with D perhaps TRBD2 (6 bases). With 4 bases removed from V and 6 bases from J, the gap between germline ends came to 19 bases. The CDR3 sequence is 16 residues long. Germline assignment: CDR1 SEHNR and CDR2 FQNEAQ (reference sequence). Here the CDR3 reads CASSSLSGELANEQFF. The CDR3 region has the DNA TGTGCCAGCAGCTCCCTCTCTGGAGAACTAGCCAATGAGCAGTTCTTC.

This clonotype was seen repeatedly, ten times or more. The chain recombines TRBV12-3 or TRBV12-4 with TRBJ2-2; 11 bases agree with TRBD2. This CDR3 has 15 amino acids. The junction had 2 bases not matched to a gene; V was cut back by 6 bases and J by 2 bases. This CDR3 is CASRGLAGNTGELFF. CDR3 DNA sequence: TGTGCCAGCAGAGGACTAGCGGGCAACACCGGGGAGCTGTTTTTT.

This clonotype has a handful of counts. The CDR3, as DNA: TGCAGCGTTGAGAACAGGGCGGACTATGGCTACACCTTC. This sequence encodes CSVENRADYGYTF. The V gene is TRBV29-1, the J gene TRBJ1-2, with D perhaps TRBD1 (6 bases). The CDR3 sequence is 13 residues long. Trimming shortened V by 3 bases and J by 3 bases, and 11 bases separated the two germline ends. Germline CDR1 reads SQVTM; CDR2 reads ANQGSEA.

The chain is built from TRBV5-8 and TRBJ1-1, with a tentative D call TRBD1 (5 bases). CDR1 is SGHTS, CDR2 YDEGEE, per germline. Between the trimmed V and J ends, which lost 2 bases and 8 bases, there was a span of 7 bases. The CDR3 length is 11 residues. CDR3 sequence: CASSFWGEAFF. In DNA form, the CDR3 reads TGTGCCAGCAGCTTCTGGGGGGAAGCTTTCTTT.

This clonotype came up a few times. The chain recombines TRBV30 with TRBJ1-1; a weak D match, TRBD1 (5 bases). Trimming removed 2 bases from V and 1 base from J, with 11 bases in between. Germline V gene sequence: CDR1 GTSNPN, CDR2 SVGIG (reference sequence). This CDR3 is 14 amino acids long. In nucleotides, the CDR3 is TGTGCCTGGAGTCCGGGGGTATCGAACACTGAAGCTTTCTTT. As protein: CAWSPGVSNTEAFF. Variable domain in full (rest from reference TRBV30 and TRBJ1-1): SQTIHQWPATLVQPVGSPLSLECTVEGTSNPNLYWYRQAAGRGLQLLFYSVGIGQISSEVPQNLSASRPQDRQFILSSKKLLLSDSGFYLCAWSPGVSNTEAFFGQGTRLTVV.

The gene calls are TRBV28 and TRBJ1-1; D call uncertain. Germline lookup yields CDR1 MDHEN and CDR2 SYDVKM. V lost 10 bases and J lost 1, with 13 bases in between. CDR3 length: 13 residues. The DNA for the CDR3 is TGTGCCACTTTACCGGTCCAGAACACTGAAGCTTTCTTT. The encoded protein is CATLPVQNTEAFF. The full variable domain, rest sourced from reference TRBV28 and TRBJ1-1, is DVKVTQSSRYLVKRTGEKVFLECVQDMDHENMFWYRQDPGLGLRLIYFSYDVKMKEKGDIPEGYSVSREKKERFSLILESASTNQTSMYLCATLPVQNTEAFFGQGTRLTVV.

This clonotype was counted between two and nine times. The CDR3 spells CASSGGHEQYF. DNA for the CDR3: TGTGCCAGCTCCGGAGGCCACGAGCAGTACTTC. The rearrangement links TRBV27 to TRBJ2-7; weak D call: TRBD2 (5 bases). Germline assignment: CDR1 MNHEY and CDR2 SMNVEV (reference sequence). Trimming shortened V by 8 bases and J by 5 bases, and 10 bases separated the two germline ends. CDR3 length equals 11 residues.